This T cell receptor beta chain emerged from a study of blood T cell repertoires in COVID-19. As for the study in general: The United States, Italy and Spain provided the acute and convalescent COVID-19 samples. Sources were T cells, B-cell-depleted T cells, or PBMCs; the material itself was cDNA or gDNA.

How the authors handled the data: Estimation of nucleated cell counts relied on the amplification of reference gene primers. Repertoires were generated with immunoSEQ multiplex PCR, while TCRdb's copy carries only in-frame clones and drops some. V, J and clone size are taken as reported in that table, and D and trimming were inferred from the DNA itself. The sample holds approximately 110,000 clones, about 80% seen once. The length of the CDR3 is 13 residues. V shed 6 bases and J 4 bases; nucleotides not matched to a gene: 3. Looked up from germline, CDR1 is MNHEY and CDR2 is SVGAGI. J is TRBJ1-5 and V is TRBV6-5, with 7 bases fitting TRBD1. The receptor's source is a woman aged 45 to 65 with acute or convalescent COVID-19. The sequencing input was peripheral blood. CDR3 sequence reads: CASSRQGNQPQHF. CDR3 nucleotides: TGTGCCAGCAGCCGACAGGGTAATCAGCCCCAGCATTTT.